This record covers a single TCR beta chain. This record belongs to a study of T cells in Graves' hyperthyroidism and ophthalmopathy. The ends were cut back, 6 bases at V and 14 bases at J, with 14 bases in the middle. Germline V gene lookup returns CDR1 MNHEY and CDR2 SVGAGI. This CDR3 spans 11 amino acids. The source material, RNA transcripts, was used to amplify TCR beta CDR3 regions. During a first-round RT-PCR of the TCR CDR3, the HTBI primer set was used. TCRdb reanalysed the multiplex PCR reads using MiXCR and keeps one entry per CDR3 protein. The profile shows fewer than 600,000 distinct CDR3 sequences, 14% of them singletons.

The receptor was isolated from a woman aged 40 to 50 with Graves' hyperthyroidism. Sequencing was carried out using blood. The chain recombines TRBV6-5 with TRBJ2-1, with D possibly being TRBD1 (5 bases). As DNA, the CDR3 is TGTGCCAGCAGCTACGACAGCCGAAAGTTCTTC. This encodes CASSYDSRKFF.